Following are 30 T cell receptor beta chains from one sample sequenced in a study of blood T cells in healthy people across ages. A second PCR, run for about 6 to 11 cycles, used a sample-barcoded 5' primer plus a J-beta primer mix. Via MiXCR, TCRdb re-called the 5' RACE reads, giving one row per CDR3 protein. The sample gives approximately 770,000 distinct CDR3 sequences, roughly 50% of which show up once; around 22% is in the top ten. Source material: blood. These receptor sequences come from a young man in good health.

This chain joins TRBV2 and TRBJ2-7; D perhaps matches TRBD2 (6 bases). The CDR3 has 15 residues. V was shortened by 5 bases and J by 7 bases, with 21 bases between the two germline ends. CDR1 and CDR2 (germline): SNHLY, FYNNEI. CDR3 protein: CASSPDWGESREQYF. The CDR3 DNA reads TGTGCCAGCAGTCCTGACTGGGGGGAGAGTCGGGAGCAGTACTTC.

Regarding this clonotype: An end of the junction does not agree with germline; a read error may underlie this. The chain carries TRBV7-9 and TRBJ2-5; 8 positions agree with TRBD1. The CDR3 has 11 amino acids. CDR1 and CDR2 from the germline V gene are SEHNR and FQNEAQ (reference sequence). CDR3 sequence: CVSSLRTGQYF. The CDR3 DNA is TGTGTCAGCAGCTTAAGGACAGGGCAGTACTTC.

This chain links TRBV4-1 with TRBJ1-4, with a possible D match to TRBD1 (6 bases). CDR1 is MGHRA, CDR2 YSYEKL, per germline. CDR3 length: 14 residues. The ends were cut back, 4 bases at V and 3 bases at J, with 9 bases in the middle. This chain's CDR3 is CASSLKGANEKLFF. CDR3 bases: TGCGCCAGCAGCCTGAAGGGGGCTAATGAAAAACTGTTTTTT.

The chain joins TRBV6-6 to TRBJ1-5, with TRBD1 matching 7 bases. V trimming: 7 bases; J trimming: 0 bases; junction bases outside the gene matches: 3. There are 14 residues in the CDR3. The germline V gene has CDR1 MNHNY and CDR2 SVGAGI (reference sequence). The CDR3 here is CASNQGGSNQPQHF. The CDR3 DNA reads as TGTGCCAGCAACCAGGGGGGTAGCAATCAGCCCCAGCATTTT.

This clonotype was recorded at least ten times. The chain joins TRBV29-1 to TRBJ2-3, with D possibly TRBD2 on 6 matching bases. The germline V gene has CDR1 SQVTM and CDR2 ANQGSEA. The V gene lost 6 bases and the J gene lost 2 bases, with 12 bases spanning the gap. The CDR3 has 13 residues. The CDR3, as DNA: TGCAGCGTCCCCGGGGGATCCACAGATACGCAGTATTTT. Protein: CSVPGGSTDTQYF.

This clonotype was recorded only once. The chain employs TRBV27 and TRBJ2-5; D is unresolved. The germline CDR1 and CDR2 sequences are MNHEY and SMNVEV (reference sequence). V lost 6 bases and J lost 2, with 10 bases in between. The CDR3 runs to 13 residues. Written as DNA, the CDR3 is TGTGCCAGCAGCCGGCCCTCTCAAGAGACCCAGTACTTC. As protein: CASSRPSQETQYF.

The rearrangement uses TRBV30 and TRBJ2-5; 8 nucleotides match TRBD1. The CDR3 has 14 amino acids. V dropped 3 bases and J dropped 5; count of bases not matched to a gene: 8. The germline V gene encodes CDR1 GTSNPN and CDR2 SVGIG (reference sequence). The CDR3 spells CAWSPGQGWETQYF. In DNA, the CDR3 is TGTGCCTGGAGCCCAGGACAGGGCTGGGAGACCCAGTACTTC.

There are a few counts of this clonotype. The chain is built from TRBV6-2 or TRBV6-3 and TRBJ2-1, with TRBD1 matching 10 bases. V was clipped by 6 bases and J by 15 bases; unmatched bases: 14. Germline assignment: CDR1 MNHEY and CDR2 SVGEGT. This CDR3 comprises 14 residues. Written as DNA, the CDR3 is TGTGCCAGCAGAGTCCCGGGACAGGGGTCCCAAGGGTTCTTC. This sequence encodes CASRVPGQGSQGFF.

This rearrangement joins TRBV7-2 to TRBJ1-6, with no clear D. CDR3 length equals 12 residues. V was clipped by 1 base and J by 5 bases, with 0 bases between them. The germline CDR1 and CDR2 sequences are SGHTA and FQGNSA. The CDR3 loop is CASSLDNSPLHF. The CDR3 DNA follows: TGTGCCAGCAGCTTAGATAATTCACCCCTCCACTTT.

The chain has TRBV24-1 and TRBJ2-3, with 7 bases fitting TRBD2. Germline V gives CDR1 KGHDR, CDR2 SFDVKD. This CDR3 comprises 16 residues. The trim removed 4 bases at V and 2 bases at J, leaving 8 bases unmatched. The CDR3 spells CATSDPRAGNTDTQYF. Written as DNA, the CDR3 is TGTGCCACCAGTGACCCAAGAGCGGGGAACACAGATACGCAGTATTTT.

The chain links TRBV28 to TRBJ2-2; D perhaps matches TRBD1 (5 bases). Germline CDR1 MDHEN, CDR2 SYDVKM. This CDR3 is built from 15 residues. V was pared by 9 bases and J by 2 bases, with 16 bases between. As DNA, the CDR3 is TGTGCCAGTTCTTACAGGATTCTTAACACCGGGGAGCTGTTTTTT. It codes for CASSYRILNTGELFF.

This clonotype was recorded only once. The chain is built from TRBV6-1 and TRBJ1-1; the D is unclear. The germline gives CDR1 MNHNS, CDR2 SASEGT. CDR3 size: 17 residues. Trimming removed 4 bases from V and 0 bases from J, with 18 bases in between. The CDR3 nucleotides are TGTGCCAGCAGTGTGGAGGACCGCCCGTTCATGAACACTGAAGCTTTCTTT. Translating it yields CASSVEDRPFMNTEAFF.

This chain connects TRBV5-1 to TRBJ2-3, with 7 bases fitting TRBD2. Trimming removed 5 bases from V and 2 bases from J; junction bases left unmatched: 2. The germline CDR1 and CDR2 sequences are SGHRS and YFSETQ. CDR3 length equals 13 residues. CDR3 in amino acids: CASRLAATDTQYF. The DNA of the CDR3 is TGCGCCAGCAGGCTAGCGGCCACAGATACGCAGTATTTT. The variable domain in full, completed from reference TRBV5-1 and TRBJ2-3, reads KAGVTQTPRYLIKTRGQQVTLSCSPISGHRSVSWYQQTPGQGLQFLFEYFSETQRNKGNFPGRFSGRQFSNSRSEMNVSTLELGDSALYLCASRLAATDTQYFGPGTRLTVL.

The rearrangement uses TRBV28 and TRBJ2-3; possible D gene TRBD1, 6 bases. CDR1 and CDR2 (germline): MDHEN, SYDVKM. The length of the CDR3 is 14 residues. V was pared by 7 bases and J by 1 base, with 12 bases between. CDR3 protein: CASNRQVRTDTQYF. CDR3 DNA sequence: TGTGCCAGCAACCGACAGGTTCGCACAGATACGCAGTATTTT.

The table lists this clonotype with a few counts. This sequence joins TRBV13 and TRBJ2-1, with unresolved D. Germline V gives CDR1 PRHDT, CDR2 FYEKMQ (reference sequence). The CDR3 consists of 12 residues. V was shortened by 1 base and J by 12 bases, with 10 bases between the two germline ends. CDR3 coding DNA: TGTGCCAGCAGCTTAGTGGGTCAAGGGCAGTTCTTC. This sequence encodes CASSLVGQGQFF.

V usage is TRBV20-1 and J usage is TRBJ1-2; tentatively, D is TRBD1 (6 bases). The length of the CDR3 is 14 residues. Per germline, CDR1 DFQATT and CDR2 SNEGSKA (reference sequence). Trimming took off 1 base at V and 4 bases at J, with 13 bases between the two ends. CDR3 sequence (DNA): TGCAGTGCTAGAGTCGCCCCGGACAGCTATGGCTACACCTTC. It translates to CSARVAPDSYGYTF.

The gene calls are TRBV2 and TRBJ1-6; no firm D call. Per the germline V gene, CDR1 is SNHLY and CDR2 is FYNNEI. V shed 3 bases and J shed 5 bases, with 2 bases lying between them. There are 12 residues in the CDR3. DNA of the CDR3: TGTGCCAGCAGTGATGATAATTCACCCCTCCACTTT. Translated: CASSDDNSPLHF.

The genes are TRBV29-1 and TRBJ2-1; TRBD2 aligns across 8 bases. The CDR3 is 13 residues long. V lost 5 bases and J lost 8; bases outside the gene matches: 8. The germline CDR1 and CDR2 sequences are SQVTM and ANQGSEA. This chain's CDR3 is CSVWAGRGDEQFF. The CDR3 bases are TGCAGCGTTTGGGCCGGGAGGGGAGATGAGCAGTTCTTC.

The chain joins TRBV29-1 to TRBJ2-1; 7 positions agree with TRBD2. The CDR3 sequence is 13 residues long. V lost 6 bases, J lost 6 bases, and 8 bases stayed unmatched. CDR1 and CDR2 from the germline V gene are SQVTM and ANQGSEA. CDR3 in DNA: TGCAGCGTCCCCTGGGGGGGGATCAATGAGCAGTTCTTC. Translation gives CSVPWGGINEQFF.

V and J are TRBV10-3 and TRBJ2-5, with TRBD2 matching 10 bases. The germline CDR1 and CDR2 sequences are ENHRY and SYGVKD. J was trimmed by 3 bases and V by 2 bases; bases with no gene match: 3. The CDR3 loop spans 15 amino acids. CDR3 in amino acids: CAISEPGTSEETQYF. The CDR3 region has the DNA TGTGCCATCAGTGAGCCTGGGACTAGCGAAGAGACCCAGTACTTC.

The chain is built from TRBV19 and TRBJ2-5; D is perhaps TRBD2 (6 bases). V lost 9 bases and J lost 1, with 21 bases in between. The CDR3 has 16 amino acids. Germline CDR1 and CDR2: LNHDA and SQIVND (reference sequence). The CDR3 here is CASAPARGSRQETQYF. The CDR3 nucleotides are TGTGCCAGCGCTCCAGCCCGGGGGAGTCGCCAAGAGACCCAGTACTTC.

The chain links TRBV20-1 to TRBJ2-7; D might be TRBD2 (5 bases). Germline CDR1 is DFQATT and CDR2 is SNEGSKA (reference sequence). V lost 6 bases and J 2 bases, leaving 14 bases between the germline ends. The length of the CDR3 is 13 residues. DNA for the CDR3: TGCAGTGCCCGCAGGACTGCTGCCTACGAGCAGTACTTC. It encodes CSARRTAAYEQYF.

The chain links TRBV7-9 to TRBJ2-2; D unclear. The CDR3 loop spans 16 amino acids. Germline CDR1 reads SEHNR; CDR2 reads FQNEAQ (reference sequence). V was trimmed by 6 bases and J by 1 base, leaving 15 bases between them. CDR3 DNA: TGTGCCAGCAGTCCCTCACGAGGCCTGAACACCGGGGAGCTGTTTTTT. Translated, it gives CASSPSRGLNTGELFF. Full variable domain (rest looked up from reference TRBV7-9 and TRBJ2-2): DTGVSQNPRHKITKRGQNVTFRCDPISEHNRLYWYRQTLGQGPEFLTYFQNEAQLEKSRLLSDRFSAERPKGSFSTLEIQRTEQGDSAMYLCASSPSRGLNTGELFFGEGSRLTVL.

This clonotype appeared a few times. The rearrangement uses TRBV7-2 and TRBJ2-7; D not resolved. V was clipped by 5 bases and J by 5 bases, with 13 bases between them. Germline V gives CDR1 SGHTA, CDR2 FQGNSA. The CDR3 has 13 residues. This CDR3 is CASSQRFLDEQYF. DNA of the CDR3: TGTGCCAGCAGCCAGAGATTTCTCGACGAGCAGTACTTC.

Concerning this clonotype: The conserved phenylalanine or tryptophan is not found at the CDR3 terminus, so this likely reflects a read error. CDR3: CASSTNRYTEAFY. DNA for the CDR3: TGTGCCAGCTCGACAAACAGGTACACTGAAGCTTTCTAT. The V and J genes are TRBV27 and TRBJ1-1; the D gene is possibly TRBD1 (5 bases). CDR1 and CDR2 from the germline V gene are MNHEY and SMNVEV (reference sequence). The CDR3 is 13 amino acids. The V and J ends lost 8 bases and 3 bases respectively, with 13 bases between them.

Concerning this clonotype: Its ends do not fully match the called genes, so a read error is possible. This rearrangement joins TRBV7-9 to TRBJ2-3, with TRBD1 matching over 8 bases. The CDR3 extends over 14 amino acids. Germline assignment: CDR1 SEHNR and CDR2 FQNEAQ (reference sequence). CDR3 coding DNA: TGTACCAGCAGCTTACAGGACAGGGCAGATACGCAGTATTTT. Protein sequence: CTSSLQDRADTQYF.

The chain couples TRBV7-9 to TRBJ1-5; D is undetermined. This CDR3 comprises 12 residues. From germline, CDR1 is SEHNR and CDR2 FQNEAQ (reference sequence). Trimming pared 5 bases from V and 4 bases from J, leaving 6 bases between. The CDR3 loop is CASSHLNQPQHF. The CDR3 DNA follows: TGTGCCAGCAGCCATCTTAATCAGCCCCAGCATTTT.

The chain uses TRBV4-1 and TRBJ2-7; possible D gene TRBD1, 5 bases. The CDR3 spans 15 residues. Germline lookup yields CDR1 MGHRA and CDR2 YSYEKL. Deletions cut 1 base from V and 2 bases from J, with 12 bases between. DNA for the CDR3: TGCGCCAGCAGCCAAGTAACAGGACCCCCCTACGAGCAGTACTTC. Residues: CASSQVTGPPYEQYF.

V is TRBV6-5 and J is TRBJ1-2; no clear D. CDR1 and CDR2 (germline): MNHEY, SVGAGI. There are 14 residues in the CDR3. With 6 bases removed from V and 5 bases from J, the gap between germline ends came to 16 bases. The CDR3 DNA reads as TGTGCCAGCAGCTGGACGGCAGGCGAATATGGCTACACCTTC. As protein: CASSWTAGEYGYTF.

The V call is TRBV11-2, the J call TRBJ2-1; possibly TRBD1 for D (6 bases). The CDR3 spans 18 residues. Trimming removed 2 bases from V and 6 bases from J, with 23 bases in between. Germline CDR1 and CDR2: SGHAT and FQNNGV. CDR3 sequence (DNA): TGTGCCAGCAGCTTAAAGATCATCCAGAGGGGGAAGCTCAATGAGCAGTTCTTC. Translated, it gives CASSLKIIQRGKLNEQFF.